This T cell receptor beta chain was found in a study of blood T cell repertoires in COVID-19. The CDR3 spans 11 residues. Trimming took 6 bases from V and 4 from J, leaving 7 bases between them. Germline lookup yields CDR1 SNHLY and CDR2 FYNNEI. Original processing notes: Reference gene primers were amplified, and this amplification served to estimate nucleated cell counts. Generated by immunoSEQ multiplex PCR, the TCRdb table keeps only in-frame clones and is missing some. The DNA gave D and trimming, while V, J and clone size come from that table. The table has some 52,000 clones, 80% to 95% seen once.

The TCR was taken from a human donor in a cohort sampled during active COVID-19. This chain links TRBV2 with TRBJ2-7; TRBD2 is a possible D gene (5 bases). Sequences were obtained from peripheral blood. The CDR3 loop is CASRRAYEQYF. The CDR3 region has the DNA TGTGCCAGCAGGAGGGCATACGAGCAGTACTTC.